Below are 5 T cell receptor beta chains sequenced from a single sample in a study of monozygotic twins with inflammatory bowel disease. One entry per CDR3 protein, without DNA, is what TCRdb gives after re-calling the 5' RACE reads. Its table records 150,000 to 200,000 distinct CDR3 sequences. Sample: blood. The receptor source for this set is a human donor with ulcerative colitis or Crohn's disease, or a healthy co-twin of an affected twin (not recorded which).

The chain carries TRBV27 and TRBJ2-4; TCRdb outputs TRBD1, but without DNA this stays unchecked. This CDR3 contains 14 residues. Germline CDR1 MNHEY, CDR2 SMNVEV (reference sequence). CDR3 amino acids: CASSLGTTKNIQYF.

The genes are TRBV19 and TRBJ1-5; the TRBD1 assignment by TCRdb is unverifiable without DNA. This CDR3 contains 15 residues. From germline, CDR1 is LNHDA and CDR2 SQIVND (reference sequence). CDR3: CASSIDRVLNQPQHF.

The gene calls are TRBV7-9 and TRBJ2-1; TCRdb designates TRBD1, a call that cannot be tested without DNA. CDR3 size: 17 residues. Germline CDR1 is SEHNR and CDR2 is FQNEAQ (reference sequence). The CDR3 protein is CAGEGGSMSGSYNEQFF.

V and J are TRBV20-1 and TRBJ2-4; as DNA is missing, the TRBD2 call by TCRdb cannot be tested. CDR1 is DFQATT, CDR2 SNEGSKA, per germline (reference sequence). The CDR3 has 11 amino acids. CDR3 sequence reads: CSAPEGTSWYF.

The chain links TRBV28 to TRBJ2-7; without DNA, the TCRdb call of TRBD1 cannot be checked. The CDR3 runs to 11 residues. From germline, CDR1 is MDHEN and CDR2 SYDVKM. The CDR3 reads CASSLRGQQYF.